Below, 17 T cell receptor beta chains from the same sample are listed, as sequenced in a study of CD8 T cells in Susac syndrome. Random-hexamer reverse transcription was applied to roughly 0.5 to 1 ug RNA. TCRdb used MiXCR to reprocess the immunoSEQ multiplex PCR reads, holding one entry per CDR3 protein. The sample consists of more than 95,000 distinct CDR3 sequences, 85% to 95% of them appearing once. Source material: CD4+ T cells from PBMCs. These TCRs come from a human donor with multiple sclerosis.

The chain carries TRBV3-1 and TRBJ1-3, with D hard to call. The CDR3 spans 15 residues. The V end was cut by 0 bases, the J end by 4 bases, with 10 bases between. CDR1 is LGHDT, CDR2 YNNKEL, per germline (reference sequence). In DNA, the CDR3 is TGTGCCAGCAGCCAAGAGTACGGGCTCGGAAACACCATATATTTT. It encodes CASSQEYGLGNTIYF.

The V gene is TRBV18, the J gene TRBJ2-1; TRBD1 aligns across 7 bases. CDR1 is KGHSH, CDR2 LQKENI, per germline. V shed 4 bases and J 8 bases; nucleotides not matched to a gene: 8. This CDR3 has 14 residues. The CDR3 region is CASSLPRTGDEQFF. The CDR3 region has the DNA TGTGCCAGCTCACTTCCCAGGACAGGCGATGAGCAGTTCTTC.

The chain joins TRBV19 to TRBJ1-5; 8 bases agree with TRBD1. The V gene's germline CDR1 is LNHDA and CDR2 SQIVND (reference sequence). V lost 8 bases, J lost 6 bases, and 9 bases stayed unmatched. This CDR3 is 14 amino acids long. The CDR3 DNA reads TGTGCCAGTTCAAAGCGGACAGGGACTCAGCCCCAGCATTTT. Amino acids: CASSKRTGTQPQHF.

The sample holds one count of this clonotype. CDR3 region: CASSPYRGGNTEAFF. CDR3 DNA: TGTGCCAGCAGCCCTTACCGGGGCGGGAACACTGAAGCTTTCTTT. V is TRBV3-1 and J is TRBJ1-1; D may be TRBD1 (5 bases). The ends were cut back, 4 bases at V and 1 base at J, with 13 bases in the middle. Germline V lookup: CDR1 LGHDT, CDR2 YNNKEL (reference sequence). There are 15 residues in the CDR3.

Only one count was recorded for this clonotype. The V and J genes are TRBV20-1 and TRBJ2-4, with D uncertain. The germline CDR1 and CDR2 sequences are DFQATT and SNEGSKA (reference sequence). V was pared by 3 bases and J by 5 bases, with 17 bases between. There are 15 residues in the CDR3. The CDR3 region is CSASSGRSGQNIQYF. The DNA for the CDR3 is TGCAGTGCTAGTTCTGGGCGTTCTGGCCAAAACATTCAGTACTTC.

The genes are TRBV7-9 and TRBJ2-1; TRBD1 matches at 8 bases. Trimming took 5 bases from V and 9 from J; bases not matched to a gene: 9. This CDR3 spans 14 amino acids. Germline CDR1 SEHNR, CDR2 FQNEAQ (reference sequence). The CDR3 is CASSPRAGQGEQFF. DNA of the CDR3: TGTGCCAGCAGCCCGAGGGCAGGACAGGGTGAGCAGTTCTTC.

The gene calls are TRBV3-1 and TRBJ2-3; a possible D gene is TRBD2 (6 bases). From germline, CDR1 is LGHDT and CDR2 YNNKEL (reference sequence). Trimming pared 1 base from V and 1 base from J, leaving 9 bases between. The CDR3 length is 15 residues. The CDR3 loop is CASSQGASGTDTQYF. As DNA, the CDR3 is TGTGCCAGCAGCCAAGGGGCTAGCGGCACAGATACGCAGTATTTT.

The chain recombines TRBV20-1 with TRBJ1-5; 7 bases agree with TRBD1. This CDR3 has 14 amino acids. The V gene's germline CDR1 is DFQATT and CDR2 SNEGSKA (reference sequence). V was pared by 5 bases and J by 7 bases, with 11 bases of the junction left unmatched. The CDR3 reads CSASPGQGDQPQHF. The CDR3 bases are TGCAGTGCTTCCCCGGGGCAGGGGGACCAGCCCCAGCATTTT.

This chain joins TRBV5-1 and TRBJ1-5; TRBD1 matches at 7 bases. The germline gives CDR1 SGHRS, CDR2 YFSETQ. The CDR3 consists of 16 residues. V was clipped by 0 bases and J by 7 bases; unmatched bases: 10. CDR3 bases: TGCGCCAGCAGCTTGGATGGGCAGGGGGATGGCCAGCCCCAGCATTTT. This translates into CASSLDGQGDGQPQHF.

This rearrangement joins TRBV29-1 to TRBJ2-5; TRBD1 or TRBD2 may be the D gene (6 bases each). CDR1 is SQVTM, CDR2 ANQGSEA, per germline. The CDR3 extends over 12 amino acids. The germline V and J ends were trimmed by 6 bases and 5 bases, with 13 bases remaining between them. The CDR3 region is CSVGGIQETQYF. The CDR3 nucleotides are TGCAGCGTGGGGGGCATCCAGGAGACCCAGTACTTC.

The J gene is TRBJ1-1, the V gene TRBV7-9; D uncertain. V was pared by 5 bases and J by 5 bases, with 24 bases between. CDR1 and CDR2 from the germline V gene are SEHNR and FQNEAQ (reference sequence). The CDR3 has 17 residues. The CDR3 region has the DNA TGTGCCAGCAGCGTAGGCAGTTTGCGGGCCCGTGGGACTGAAGCTTTCTTT. Protein: CASSVGSLRARGTEAFF. Full variable domain (rest looked up from reference TRBV7-9 and TRBJ1-1): DTGVSQNPRHKITKRGQNVTFRCDPISEHNRLYWYRQTLGQGPEFLTYFQNEAQLEKSRLLSDRFSAERPKGSFSTLEIQRTEQGDSAMYLCASSVGSLRARGTEAFFGQGTRLTVV.

This chain connects TRBV10-3 to TRBJ2-1; D possibly matches TRBD1 or TRBD2 (5 bases each). Between the trimmed V and J ends, which lost 8 bases and 0 bases, there was a span of 14 bases. The germline CDR1 and CDR2 sequences are ENHRY and SYGVKD. The CDR3 is made up of 15 amino acids. CDR3 bases: TGTGCCATCGGGGGAGCCCTGAGCTCCTACAATGAGCAGTTCTTC. Translation gives CAIGGALSSYNEQFF.

The chain links TRBV19 to TRBJ2-7; D is unresolved. The V gene's germline CDR1 is LNHDA and CDR2 SQIVND (reference sequence). This CDR3 region has 13 residues. The V gene lost 3 bases and the J gene lost 0 bases, with 6 bases spanning the gap. CDR3 region: CASSIPGSYEQYF. The CDR3 DNA is TGTGCCAGTAGTATTCCAGGCTCCTACGAGCAGTACTTC.

The V gene is TRBV30, the J gene TRBJ1-1; D is undetermined. The CDR3 contains 12 residues. The V and J ends lost 0 bases and 11 bases respectively, with 13 bases between them. CDR1 is GTSNPN, CDR2 SVGIG, per germline (reference sequence). The chain's CDR3 is CAWSVLGTQAFF. CDR3 bases: TGTGCCTGGAGTGTTTTGGGTACTCAGGCTTTCTTT.

The rearrangement uses TRBV7-9 and TRBJ1-1; TRBD1 matches at 7 bases. This CDR3 is built from 14 residues. Losses at the gene ends were 3 bases for V and 3 bases for J; bases not matched to a gene: 4. From germline, CDR1 is SEHNR and CDR2 FQNEAQ (reference sequence). CDR3 amino acids: CASSLRTGDTEAFF. In nucleotides, the CDR3 is TGTGCCAGCAGCTTGCGAACAGGGGACACTGAAGCTTTCTTT.

The V gene is TRBV5-4, the J gene TRBJ1-2; 9 bases agree with TRBD1. Unmatched junction bases numbered 5, after V lost 0 bases and J lost 2 bases. The CDR3 covers 16 residues. The germline V gene has CDR1 SGHNT and CDR2 YYREEE (reference sequence). The CDR3, as DNA: TGTGCCAGCAGCTTGGCCTCGGACAGGGGCAACTATGGCTACACCTTC. Translation gives CASSLASDRGNYGYTF. Full variable domain (outside the CDR3, taken from reference TRBV5-4 and TRBJ1-2): ETGVTQSPTHLIKTRGQQVTLRCSSQSGHNTVSWYQQALGQGPQFIFQYYREEENGRGNFPPRFSGLQFPNYSSELNVNALELDDSALYLCASSLASDRGNYGYTFGSGTRLTVV.

The chain links TRBV18 to TRBJ2-1, with 8 bases that match TRBD1. The junction had 6 bases not matched to a gene; V was cut back by 5 bases and J by 3 bases. Germline assignment: CDR1 KGHSH and CDR2 LQKENI. This CDR3 comprises 15 residues. The CDR3 spells CASSVTGASYNEQFF. CDR3 DNA: TGTGCCAGCTCAGTGACAGGGGCTAGCTACAATGAGCAGTTCTTC.